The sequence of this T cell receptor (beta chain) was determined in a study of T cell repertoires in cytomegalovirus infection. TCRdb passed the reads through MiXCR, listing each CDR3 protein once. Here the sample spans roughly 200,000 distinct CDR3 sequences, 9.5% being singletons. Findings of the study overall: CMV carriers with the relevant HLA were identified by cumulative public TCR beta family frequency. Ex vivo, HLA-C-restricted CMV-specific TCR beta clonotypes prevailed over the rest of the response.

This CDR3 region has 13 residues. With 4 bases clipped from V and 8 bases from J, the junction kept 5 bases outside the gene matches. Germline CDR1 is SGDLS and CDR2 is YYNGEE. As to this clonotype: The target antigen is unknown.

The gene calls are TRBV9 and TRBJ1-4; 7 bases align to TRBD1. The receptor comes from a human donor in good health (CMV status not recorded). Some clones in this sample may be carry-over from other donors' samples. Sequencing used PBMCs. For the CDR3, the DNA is TGTGCCAGCAGCCCCGGGACAGAAGAAAAACTGTTTTTT. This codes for CASSPGTEEKLFF. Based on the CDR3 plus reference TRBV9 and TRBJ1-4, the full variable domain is DSGVTQTPKHLITATGQRVTLRCSPRSGDLSVYWYQQSLDQGLQFLIQYYNGEERAKGNILERFSAQQFPDLHSELNLSSLELGDSALYFCASSPGTEEKLFFGSGTQLSVL.